The source of this TCR beta chain is a study of OX40 agonist ivuxolimab in advanced cancers. Only in-frame clones appear in the TCRdb table, and some are missing; sequencing was by immunoSEQ multiplex PCR. The table includes some 97,000 clones, 85% to 95% detected once. Findings of the study overall: CD4+ and CD8+ blood T cells expanded clonally by week 6 at 0.1 to 3.0 mg/kg.

The V gene's germline CDR1 is SQVTM and CDR2 ANQGSEA. The CDR3 is 15 residues long. The V gene lost 1 base and the J gene lost 2 bases, with 15 bases spanning the gap. Turning to this clone: As yet, its antigen is unknown.

The sample here was CD4+ or CD8+ T cells sorted from blood, taken in a trial of the OX40 agonist ivuxolimab. This TCR derives from an adult with an advanced solid tumor such as melanoma, head and neck, liver or kidney cancer. V is TRBV29-1 and J is TRBJ2-7; no clear D. CDR3 protein: CSVEGLKGGTYEQYF. For the CDR3, the DNA is TGCAGCGTTGAAGGTTTAAAAGGCGGCACCTACGAGCAGTACTTC.